Below, 3 T cell receptor beta chains from the same sample are listed, as sequenced in a study of T cells in Graves' hyperthyroidism and ophthalmopathy. Researchers took RNA transcripts and amplified the TCR beta CDR3 regions from them. An initial round of RT-PCR targeting the TCR CDR3 relied on the HTBI primer set. TCRdb used MiXCR to reprocess the multiplex PCR reads, holding one entry per CDR3 protein. The sample holds about 580,000 distinct CDR3 sequences; approximately 44% are singletons and the top ten take around 7.7%. The sequenced material came from peripheral blood or thyroid tissue (not recorded which). All receptors derive from a young woman with Graves' hyperthyroidism.

This clonotype was picked up many times. V is TRBV25-1 and J is TRBJ1-4, with TRBD1 matching 8 bases. Looked up from germline, CDR1 is MGHDK and CDR2 is SYGVNS. The V gene end was trimmed by 2 bases and the J gene end by 5 bases; junction bases not matched to a gene: 1. The CDR3 is made up of 14 amino acids. The CDR3 loop is CASSEHRGNEKLFF. The DNA for the CDR3 is TGTGCCAGCAGTGAACACAGGGGGAATGAAAAACTGTTTTTT.

The chain uses TRBV20-1 and TRBJ1-2, with D unresolved. The CDR3 has 13 residues. V lost 4 bases, J lost 4 bases, and 13 bases lay in between. The germline CDR1 and CDR2 sequences are DFQATT and SNEGSKA (reference sequence). The CDR3 here is CSAIPGNSYGYTF. The CDR3 DNA sequence: TGCAGTGCTATCCCTGGCAATTCCTATGGCTACACCTTC.

The chain links TRBV5-1 to TRBJ2-5; D may be TRBD2 (5 bases). V was pared by 5 bases and J by 0 bases, with 8 bases between. CDR3 length: 13 residues. The germline CDR1 and CDR2 sequences are SGHRS and YFSETQ. The CDR3 loop reads CASRSGNQETQYF. The CDR3 DNA reads as TGCGCCAGCAGGTCGGGAAACCAAGAGACCCAGTACTTC.